The present entry profiles one T cell receptor beta chain with its context. Original processing notes: Nucleated cell counts were estimated from reference gene primer amplification. This table comes from immunoSEQ multiplex PCR, and its TCRdb copy is limited to in-frame clones, with some not included. For V, J and clone size, that table is used; D and trimming come from the DNA. Of approximately 100,000 clones detected, approximately 86% appear once; the ten largest clones hold approximately 13%. Per the germline V gene, CDR1 is MGHRA and CDR2 is YSYEKL. After removal of 3 bases from V and 4 bases from J, the junction contained 1 base not matched to a gene. CDR3 length: 14 amino acids. This specimen comes from a study of blood T cell repertoires in COVID-19. Overall study: Sites in the United States, Italy and Spain provided acute and convalescent COVID-19 samples. Sources were T cells, B-cell-depleted T cells, or PBMCs; the material itself was cDNA or gDNA.

Material: peripheral blood. The chain has TRBV4-1 and TRBJ2-1; 9 nucleotides align to TRBD2. This TCR came from a human donor in a cohort sampled during active COVID-19. The CDR3 region is CASSHLAGYNEQFF. CDR3 in DNA: TGCGCCAGCAGCCACCTAGCGGGGTACAATGAGCAGTTCTTC.